A selection of T cell receptor beta chains follows, all from one sample in a study of CD8 T cells in ankylosing spondylitis. TCRdb reanalysed the 5' RACE reads using MiXCR and keeps one entry per CDR3 protein. Among approximately 350,000 distinct CDR3 sequences listed, 20% to 25% were seen once. Material: blood, either unsorted or a sorted T cell fraction (not recorded which). These receptor sequences come from a male donor with ankylosing spondylitis or in good health (not recorded which). CDR3s include the opening cysteine and the closing phenylalanine or tryptophan. Fields, in order: clone size, D gene, J gene, V gene, CDR3 DNA, CDR3 protein. A D gene is named only where the DNA matches it firmly. Clone size appears in some rows only: once, few, many, or a class for an expanded clone.

clone size: few; D gene: TRBD1; J gene: TRBJ2-7; V gene: TRBV29-1; CDR3 DNA: TGCAGCGCCGGGACAGGAGAGTACGAGCAGTACTTC; CDR3 protein: CSAGTGEYEQYF
clone size: .; D gene: .; J gene: TRBJ2-5; V gene: TRBV11-3; CDR3 DNA: TGTGCCAGCAGCTTAGTCCCCCGGGCCGGGGAGACCCAGTACTTC; CDR3 protein: CASSLVPRAGETQYF
clone size: once; D gene: TRBD2; J gene: TRBJ2-2; V gene: TRBV6-7; CDR3 DNA: TGTGCCAGCAGTTCTAACGGGCTAGCGGGGGGTTACCGTGCCACCGGGGAGCTGTTTTTT; CDR3 protein: CASSSNGLAGGYRATGELFF
clone size: .; D gene: TRBD1; J gene: TRBJ1-4; V gene: TRBV20-1; CDR3 DNA: TGCAGTGCACGGACAGGGGATGAAAAACTGTTTTTT; CDR3 protein: CSARTGDEKLFF
clone size: few; D gene: TRBD1; J gene: TRBJ2-3; V gene: TRBV25-1; CDR3 DNA: TGTGCCACCGGGACAGGGAATGCAGATACGCAGTATTTT; CDR3 protein: CATGTGNADTQYF
clone size: .; D gene: TRBD2; J gene: TRBJ2-2; V gene: TRBV12-3/TRBV12-4; CDR3 DNA: TGTGCCAGCAGTATCCTAGCGGGGGCCCCGCGGGGCGAGCTGTTTTTT; CDR3 protein: CASSILAGAPRGELFF
clone size: .; D gene: .; J gene: TRBJ2-3; V gene: TRBV4-2; CDR3 DNA: TGTGCCAGCAGCCAAGAGACTCCAGGGTTGGCTGGGGATACGCAGTATTTT; CDR3 protein: CASSQETPGLAGDTQYF
clone size: .; D gene: TRBD1; J gene: TRBJ2-1; V gene: TRBV9; CDR3 DNA: TGTGCCAGCAGCGTAGCCGGGGACAGTTGGAAGCAGTTCTTC; CDR3 protein: CASSVAGDSWKQFF
clone size: few; D gene: .; J gene: TRBJ2-5; V gene: TRBV12-3/TRBV12-4; CDR3 DNA: TGTGCCAGCAGTTTGCCACAGGGAGGGGGGGAGACCCAGTACTTC; CDR3 protein: CASSLPQGGGETQYF
clone size: .; D gene: .; J gene: TRBJ2-1; V gene: TRBV7-9; CDR3 DNA: TGTGCCGGAGCACAGAGCTCCTACAATGAGCATTTCTTC; CDR3 protein: CAGAQSSYNEHFF
clone size: .; D gene: .; J gene: TRBJ2-7; V gene: TRBV7-9; CDR3 DNA: TGTGCCAGCAGCTCGGACTGGAGCTCCTACGAGCAGTACTTC; CDR3 protein: CASSSDWSSYEQYF
clone size: .; D gene: .; J gene: TRBJ2-1; V gene: TRBV7-9; CDR3 DNA: TGTGCCAGCAGCCTGGGGGGGCTCCCTGAGCAGTTCTTC; CDR3 protein: CASSLGGLPEQFF
clone size: few; D gene: TRBD1; J gene: TRBJ2-5; V gene: TRBV6-1; CDR3 DNA: TGTGCCAGCAGTGATGCCTGGGACAGCCCCCAAGAGACCCAGTACTTC; CDR3 protein: CASSDAWDSPQETQYF
clone size: few; D gene: .; J gene: TRBJ1-1; V gene: TRBV27; CDR3 DNA: TGTGCCAGCAGTTCCCAGGTTTACACTGAAGCTTTCTTT; CDR3 protein: CASSSQVYTEAFF
clone size: .; D gene: .; J gene: TRBJ2-7; V gene: TRBV10-3; CDR3 DNA: TGTGCCTGCAAACGAGCGGGCGGGGAGTTTTACGAGCAGTACTTC; CDR3 protein: CACKRAGGEFYEQYF
clone size: few; D gene: TRBD1; J gene: TRBJ2-1; V gene: TRBV11-2; CDR3 DNA: TGTGCCAGCAGCTTACTCAGGGGGCGCTTTTATGAGCAGTTCTTC; CDR3 protein: CASSLLRGRFYEQFF
clone size: few; D gene: TRBD1; J gene: TRBJ2-1; V gene: TRBV29-1; CDR3 DNA: TGCAGCGCCACAGGGGTGTTCGGGAATGAGCAGTTCTTC; CDR3 protein: CSATGVFGNEQFF
clone size: .; D gene: TRBD2; J gene: TRBJ2-7; V gene: TRBV7-2; CDR3 DNA: TGTGCCAGCAGGACTAGCGGGGGTGTCGAGCAGTACTTC; CDR3 protein: CASRTSGGVEQYF
clone size: few; D gene: TRBD2; J gene: TRBJ2-7; V gene: TRBV12-3/TRBV12-4; CDR3 DNA: TGTGCCAGCAGCTCCCACACGTCCCGGGGGGACGAGCAGTACTTC; CDR3 protein: CASSSHTSRGDEQYF
clone size: few; D gene: TRBD1; J gene: TRBJ1-2; V gene: TRBV4-1; CDR3 DNA: TGCGCCAGCAGCCAAGCTGGACAGGGGAACTATGGCTACACCTTC; CDR3 protein: CASSQAGQGNYGYTF
clone size: few; D gene: .; J gene: TRBJ2-1; V gene: TRBV6-1; CDR3 DNA: TGTGCCAGCAGTGACAGCGCCTACTCCTACAATGAGCAGTTCTTC; CDR3 protein: CASSDSAYSYNEQFF
clone size: few; D gene: TRBD2; J gene: TRBJ2-3; V gene: TRBV27; CDR3 DNA: TGTGCCAGCAGTCACCCCTTGGCGGGGGGGCCAGATACGCAGTATTTT; CDR3 protein: CASSHPLAGGPDTQYF
clone size: .; D gene: TRBD1; J gene: TRBJ1-2; V gene: TRBV5-6; CDR3 DNA: TGTGCCAGCAGCTTGGGCGACAGGGACAACTATGGCTACACCTTC; CDR3 protein: CASSLGDRDNYGYTF
clone size: .; D gene: .; J gene: TRBJ2-2; V gene: TRBV24-1; CDR3 DNA: TGTGCCACCGCCGCGTTTGGGGCCGCCACCGGGGAGCTGTTTTTT; CDR3 protein: CATAAFGAATGELFF
clone size: .; D gene: .; J gene: TRBJ2-4; V gene: TRBV4-2; CDR3 DNA: TGTGCCAGCAGCCAAGATCCCAGAGCCGGGGGCAACATTCAGTACTTC; CDR3 protein: CASSQDPRAGGNIQYF
clone size: few; D gene: TRBD1; J gene: TRBJ2-7; V gene: TRBV18; CDR3 DNA: TGTGCCAGCTTACAGACAGGGGGAATCGACGAGCAGTACTTC; CDR3 protein: CASLQTGGIDEQYF
clone size: few; D gene: .; J gene: TRBJ2-1; V gene: TRBV12-3/TRBV12-4; CDR3 DNA: TGTGCCAGCAGTCCTACTTTAGCAAATGAGCAGTTCTTC; CDR3 protein: CASSPTLANEQFF
clone size: few; D gene: TRBD1; J gene: TRBJ2-3; V gene: TRBV20-1; CDR3 DNA: TGCAGTGCTGGGTTCGGGACAGGAGACACAGATACGCAGTATTTT; CDR3 protein: CSAGFGTGDTDTQYF
clone size: .; D gene: .; J gene: TRBJ2-7; V gene: TRBV27; CDR3 DNA: TGTGCCAGCAGTTTACGACGGACTTCCTACGAGCAGTACTTC; CDR3 protein: CASSLRRTSYEQYF
clone size: .; D gene: .; J gene: TRBJ2-5; V gene: TRBV15; CDR3 DNA: TGTGCCACCAGCAGTGACCTTCGGGGGGAGACCCAGTACTTC; CDR3 protein: CATSSDLRGETQYF
clone size: .; D gene: .; J gene: TRBJ2-1; V gene: TRBV2; CDR3 DNA: TGTGCCAGGGTAGGGAGTTTAGGGGAGCAGTTCTTC; CDR3 protein: CARVGSLGEQFF
clone size: .; D gene: TRBD1; J gene: TRBJ1-6; V gene: TRBV3-1; CDR3 DNA: TGTGCCAGCAGCCAGGCAGGGGGCCTCTATAATTCACCCCTCCACTTT; CDR3 protein: CASSQAGGLYNSPLHF
clone size: few; D gene: .; J gene: TRBJ2-3; V gene: TRBV4-1; CDR3 DNA: TGCGCCAGCAGCCAAGTGCAGGCGGATACGCAGTATTTT; CDR3 protein: CASSQVQADTQYF
clone size: few; D gene: TRBD1; J gene: TRBJ2-5; V gene: TRBV4-2; CDR3 DNA: TGTGCCAGCAGCCAGGAGGGACAGGGCATCCAAGAGACCCAGTACTTC; CDR3 protein: CASSQEGQGIQETQYF
clone size: .; D gene: TRBD2; J gene: TRBJ2-5; V gene: TRBV27; CDR3 DNA: TGTGCCAGCAGTTTATCGGATGGACTAGCGGGGGGGCAGGAGGAGACCCAGTACTTC; CDR3 protein: CASSLSDGLAGGQEETQYF
clone size: few; D gene: TRBD1; J gene: TRBJ2-7; V gene: TRBV13; CDR3 DNA: TGTGCCAGCAGCTTAGCGGCCAGGGGGCAGTACGAGCAGTACTTC; CDR3 protein: CASSLAARGQYEQYF
clone size: .; D gene: .; J gene: TRBJ2-1; V gene: TRBV19; CDR3 DNA: TGTGCCAGTAACAGAGGTGGAGGGGATGAGCAGTTCTTC; CDR3 protein: CASNRGGGDEQFF
clone size: few; D gene: .; J gene: TRBJ1-1; V gene: TRBV9; CDR3 DNA: TGTGCCAGCAGCGTAGCTGGGGGCAGAGCGAACACTGAAGCTTTCTTT; CDR3 protein: CASSVAGGRANTEAFF
clone size: many; D gene: .; J gene: TRBJ1-1; V gene: TRBV20-1; CDR3 DNA: TGCAGTGCTAGCTCGCTGGGGCTGAACACTGAAGCTTTCTTT; CDR3 protein: CSASSLGLNTEAFF
clone size: .; D gene: .; J gene: TRBJ2-3; V gene: TRBV7-8; CDR3 DNA: TGTGCCAGCAGCTTCAGGGGTCGTTCCACAGATACGCAGTATTTT; CDR3 protein: CASSFRGRSTDTQYF
clone size: .; D gene: .; J gene: TRBJ2-5; V gene: TRBV27; CDR3 DNA: TGTGCCAGCAGTCCCCGATGGAGGGGGGAAGAGACCCAGTACTTC; CDR3 protein: CASSPRWRGEETQYF
clone size: few; D gene: TRBD2; J gene: TRBJ2-7; V gene: TRBV28; CDR3 DNA: TGTGCCAGCAGTTCCCCCGGGGAGGGCCTTGACTACGAGCAGTACTTC; CDR3 protein: CASSSPGEGLDYEQYF
clone size: .; D gene: .; J gene: TRBJ1-3; V gene: TRBV7-9; CDR3 DNA: TGTGCCAGCAGCTCCCCCCATACTGGAAACACCATATATTTT; CDR3 protein: CASSSPHTGNTIYF
clone size: .; D gene: .; J gene: TRBJ2-5; V gene: TRBV12-1; CDR3 DNA: TGTGCCAGCAGCGTAGGAGGAGCGGGGGATGAAGAGACCCAGTACTTC; CDR3 protein: CASSVGGAGDEETQYF